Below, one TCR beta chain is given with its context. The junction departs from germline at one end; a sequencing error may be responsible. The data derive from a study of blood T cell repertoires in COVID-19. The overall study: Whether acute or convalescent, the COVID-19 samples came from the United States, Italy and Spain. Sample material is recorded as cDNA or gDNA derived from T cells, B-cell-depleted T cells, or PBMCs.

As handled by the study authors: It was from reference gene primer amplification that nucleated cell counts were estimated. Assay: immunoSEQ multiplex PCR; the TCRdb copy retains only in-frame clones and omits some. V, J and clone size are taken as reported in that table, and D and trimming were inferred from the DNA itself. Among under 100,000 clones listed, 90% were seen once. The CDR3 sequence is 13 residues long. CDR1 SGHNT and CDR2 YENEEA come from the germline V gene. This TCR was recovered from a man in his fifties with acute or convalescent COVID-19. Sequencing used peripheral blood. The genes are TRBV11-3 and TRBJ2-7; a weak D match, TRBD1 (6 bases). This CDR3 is CASSPSGYGQIFF. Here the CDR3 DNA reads TGTGCCAGCAGCCCCTCAGGGTATGGACAGATTTTCTTC.